This T cell receptor (beta chain) was obtained from a study of OX40 agonist ivuxolimab in advanced cancers. Study summary: The dose of intravenous ivuxolimab that patients received every 2 weeks ranged from 0.01 to 10 mg/kg.

Generated by immunoSEQ multiplex PCR, the TCRdb table keeps only in-frame clones and is missing some. Here the sample spans 79,000 or so clones, roughly 89% being singletons. The sample here was CD4+ or CD8+ T cells sorted from blood, taken in a trial of the OX40 agonist ivuxolimab. This receptor was obtained from an adult with an advanced solid tumor such as melanoma, head and neck, liver or kidney cancer.

CDR3: CASSLTLSATGELFF. CDR3 nucleotides: TGCGCCAGCAGCTTGACCCTATCGGCCACCGGGGAGCTGTTTTTT. The chain is built from TRBV5-1 and TRBJ2-2; unclear D gene. Trimming took off 1 base at V and 4 bases at J, with 11 bases between the two ends. CDR1 is SGHRS and CDR2 is YFSETQ in the germline V gene. The CDR3 contains 15 residues.